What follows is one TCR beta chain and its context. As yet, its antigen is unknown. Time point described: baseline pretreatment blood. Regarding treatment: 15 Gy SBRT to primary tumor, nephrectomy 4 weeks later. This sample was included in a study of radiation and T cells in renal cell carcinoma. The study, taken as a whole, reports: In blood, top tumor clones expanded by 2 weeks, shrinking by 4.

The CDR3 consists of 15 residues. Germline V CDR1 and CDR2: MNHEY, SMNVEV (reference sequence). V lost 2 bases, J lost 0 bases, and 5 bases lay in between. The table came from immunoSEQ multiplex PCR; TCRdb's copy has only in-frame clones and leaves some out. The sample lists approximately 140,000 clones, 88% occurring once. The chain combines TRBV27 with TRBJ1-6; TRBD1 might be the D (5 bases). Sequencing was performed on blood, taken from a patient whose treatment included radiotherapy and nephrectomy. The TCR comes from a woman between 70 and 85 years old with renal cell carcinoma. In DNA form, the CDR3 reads TGTGCCAGCAGTTTAACAGGCTCCTATAATTCACCCCTCCACTTT. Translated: CASSLTGSYNSPLHF.